This TCR beta chain is drawn from a study of CD8+ T cells in alopecia areata. Study-level background: Tofacitinib ran for 6 to 18 months before 6 months off drug. Study-level results: Resident alphabeta T cells of normal skin are also sequenced in scalp samples.

CDR1 DFQATT and CDR2 SNEGSKA come from the germline V gene (reference sequence). This CDR3 has 11 residues. The V and J ends lost 1 base and 16 bases respectively, with 14 bases between them. RNA extraction was followed by reverse transcription into cDNA, which acted as the sequencing template. Sequenced by immunoSEQ multiplex PCR; TCRdb stores in-frame clones only, minus some. The sample records 150,000 or so clones, 45% to 60% being singletons. A remark on this clone: What it binds is not known.

Patients with alopecia areata provided lesional scalp punch biopsies as well as peripheral blood. Investigators sorted PBMCs to obtain both CD4+ and CD8+ T cells. The V call is TRBV20-1, the J call TRBJ2-1; D may correspond to TRBD1 or TRBD2 (6 bases each). The sequencing here drew on CD8+ T cells sorted from blood, taken at week 0. The sequence was collected from a human donor with alopecia areata. The CDR3 coding sequence is TGCAGTGCTAGAGTCGGGGGCACCAGTTTCTTC. Translated: CSARVGGTSFF.